The next 2 T cell receptor beta chains were all read from a single sample in a study of CD8 T cells in Susac syndrome. An input of about 0.5 to 1 ug of RNA was subjected to reverse transcription using random hexamers. TCRdb reanalysed the immunoSEQ multiplex PCR reads using MiXCR and keeps one entry per CDR3 protein. Of approximately 120,000 distinct CDR3 sequences in the sample, approximately 96% are singletons; the top ten hold 0.075% to 0.1%. The material sequenced was CD4+ T cells from PBMCs. These TCRs come from a human donor in good health.

This chain connects TRBV4-1 to TRBJ2-7; no firm D call. This CDR3 has 15 amino acids. V lost 2 bases and J 0 bases, leaving 11 bases between the germline ends. Germline V gene sequence: CDR1 MGHRA, CDR2 YSYEKL. The DNA of the CDR3 is TGCGCCAGCAGCCAATCAAGGGTAAGCTCCTACGAGCAGTACTTC. Translation gives CASSQSRVSSYEQYF.

J is TRBJ2-1 and V is TRBV5-1; the D gene is possibly TRBD1 (5 bases). Deletions cut 2 bases from V and 9 bases from J, with 15 bases between. This CDR3 has 14 amino acids. Per germline, CDR1 SGHRS and CDR2 YFSETQ. CDR3 sequence (DNA): TGCGCCAGCAGCTTTAACCAGGGTAAGGGTGAGCAGTTCTTC. It codes for CASSFNQGKGEQFF.